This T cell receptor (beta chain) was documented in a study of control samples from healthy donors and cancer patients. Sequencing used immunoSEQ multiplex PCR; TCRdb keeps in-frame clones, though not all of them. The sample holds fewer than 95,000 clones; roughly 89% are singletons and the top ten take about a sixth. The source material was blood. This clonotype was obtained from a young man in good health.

The CDR3 region has the DNA TGTGCCAGCAGTTCCCAACTAGCGGGGGCCAGGCATGAGCAGTTCTTC. Translation: CASSSQLAGARHEQFF. This chain joins TRBV6-5 and TRBJ2-1; 11 positions agree with TRBD2. Germline lookup yields CDR1 MNHEY and CDR2 SVGAGI. Trimming removed 4 bases from V and 8 bases from J; junction bases left unmatched: 10. The CDR3 runs to 16 residues.